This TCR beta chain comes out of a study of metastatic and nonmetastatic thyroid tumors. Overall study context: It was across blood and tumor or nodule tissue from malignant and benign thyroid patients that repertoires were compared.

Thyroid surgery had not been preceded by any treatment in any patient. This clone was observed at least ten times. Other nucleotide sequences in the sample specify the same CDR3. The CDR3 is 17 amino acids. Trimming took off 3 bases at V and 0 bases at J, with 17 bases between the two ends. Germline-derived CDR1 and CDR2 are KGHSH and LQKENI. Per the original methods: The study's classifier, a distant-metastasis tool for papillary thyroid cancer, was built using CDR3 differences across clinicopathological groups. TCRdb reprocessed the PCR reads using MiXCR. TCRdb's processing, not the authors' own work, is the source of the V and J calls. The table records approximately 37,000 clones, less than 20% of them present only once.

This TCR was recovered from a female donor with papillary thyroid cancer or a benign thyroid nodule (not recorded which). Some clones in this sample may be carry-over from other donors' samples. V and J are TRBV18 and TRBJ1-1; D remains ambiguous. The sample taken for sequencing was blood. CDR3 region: CASSPKTPALMNTEAFF. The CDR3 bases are TGTGCCAGCTCACCCAAAACACCAGCCCTCATGAACACTGAAGCTTTCTTT.